The rows below give T cell receptor beta chains drawn from one sample of a study of low-dose radiotherapy and immunotherapy resistance in tumors. TCRdb reprocessed the reads via MiXCR and lists one record per CDR3 protein. There are some 45,000 distinct CDR3 sequences in the sample; about an eighth occur only once, and approximately 6% lies in the top ten. Sequenced here: PBMCs, sampled before treatment. The receptors here all came from a female donor with ovarian cancer. The CDR3 runs from the conserved cysteine through the conserved F or W. The D gene is left open where the match is weak. Only some rows state a clone size, as once, few, many or a class for expanded clones.

v_gene	j_gene	d_gene	abundance	CDR3aa	CDR3nt
TRBV12-3/TRBV12-4	TRBJ1-2	-	-	CASIPNYRGSYGYTF	TGTGCCAGCATTCCCAACTACCGGGGGTCCTATGGCTACACCTTC
TRBV20-1	TRBJ2-3	-	many	CSAEDPHTQYF	TGCAGTGCTGAGGACCCCCATACGCAGTATTTT
TRBV10-2	TRBJ2-3	-	many	CASSDGGNTDTQYF	TGCGCCAGCAGTGATGGCGGGAACACAGATACGCAGTATTTT
TRBV12-3/TRBV12-4	TRBJ2-2	-	many	CASSFQGELFF	TGTGCCAGCAGTTTTCAAGGGGAGCTGTTTTTT
TRBV2	TRBJ2-1	TRBD2	many	CASKTSGGAYNEQFF	TGTGCCAGCAAGACTAGCGGGGGGGCCTACAATGAGCAGTTCTTC
TRBV28	TRBJ2-7	-	many	CASRPQMGGTYEQYF	TGTGCCAGCAGACCCCAGATGGGCGGGACCTACGAGCAGTACTTC
TRBV25-1	TRBJ2-3	-	many	CASSELASGLNTQYF	TGTGCCAGCAGTGAATTGGCTTCCGGGCTGAATACGCAGTATTTT
TRBV7-9	TRBJ1-2	-	many	CASSLQGSYGYTF	TGTGCCAGCAGCTTACAGGGGTCCTATGGCTACACCTTC
TRBV13	TRBJ2-1	-	many	CASSPPALGNEQFF	TGTGCCAGCAGCCCGCCCGCCTTAGGGAATGAGCAGTTCTTC
TRBV9	TRBJ2-2	-	many	CASSVVGTGELFF	TGTGCCAGCAGCGTAGTGGGCACCGGGGAGCTGTTTTTT
TRBV6-5	TRBJ2-7	-	-	CASSLSRETYEQYF	TGTGCCAGCAGTTTGAGCCGGGAGACCTACGAGCAGTACTTC
TRBV5-5	TRBJ1-5	TRBD1	medium-sized	CASSVQGTSNQPQHF	TGTGCCAGCAGCGTACAGGGGACTAGCAATCAGCCCCAGCATTTT
TRBV4-1	TRBJ2-2	-	many	CASSHPGGQYTGELFF	TGCGCCAGCAGCCACCCCGGGGGGCAGTACACCGGGGAGCTGTTTTTT
TRBV20-1	TRBJ1-5	-	many	CSASSTKGYNQPQHF	TGCAGTGCTAGTTCCACAAAGGGGTACAATCAGCCCCAGCATTTT
TRBV9	TRBJ1-1	-	-	CASSVRGEGIAEVFF	TGTGCCAGCAGCGTTAGGGGTGAGGGAATCGCTGAAGTTTTCTTT
TRBV6-6	TRBJ2-3	TRBD1	many	CASTNRQGVTDTQYF	TGTGCCAGCACTAATCGGCAGGGGGTCACAGATACGCAGTATTTT
TRBV20-1	TRBJ2-3	-	many	CSARDGRVADTQYF	TGCAGTGCTAGAGATGGCAGGGTGGCAGATACGCAGTATTTT